This TCR beta chain was sequenced during a study of cytomegalovirus exposure and HLA in healthy donors. As regards this clone: Its specificity is unknown.

60 Vbeta and 13 Jbeta primers were used in PCR. This table comes from immunoSEQ multiplex PCR, and its TCRdb copy is limited to in-frame clones, with some not included. The sample carries about 200,000 clones, around 73% recorded once. General study results and limits: Across all donors, roughly uniform sequencing depth was an assumption of the presence/absence analyses. In vitro assays verified that three CMV-associated chains recognized CMV antigens specifically. A cluster of highly shared sequence variants was likely a sequencing artifact.

This clonotype originated in a woman between 25 and 40 years old in good health and CMV-seronegative. The sequencing sample was made of PBMCs.

CDR3 region: CATTLSGGAKNIQYF. The CDR3 DNA reads as TGTGCCACCACCCTCTCGGGAGGGGCCAAAAACATTCAGTACTTC. This chain connects TRBV5-4 to TRBJ2-4; TRBD2 agrees at 8 bases. Germline V gene sequence: CDR1 SGHNT, CDR2 YYREEE (reference sequence). J was trimmed by 1 base and V by 9 bases; bases with no gene match: 9. CDR3 length: 15 residues. Full variable domain (outside the CDR3, taken from reference TRBV5-4 and TRBJ2-4): ETGVTQSPTHLIKTRGQQVTLRCSSQSGHNTVSWYQQALGQGPQFIFQYYREEENGRGNFPPRFSGLQFPNYSSELNVNALELDDSALYLCATTLSGGAKNIQYFGAGTRLSVL.